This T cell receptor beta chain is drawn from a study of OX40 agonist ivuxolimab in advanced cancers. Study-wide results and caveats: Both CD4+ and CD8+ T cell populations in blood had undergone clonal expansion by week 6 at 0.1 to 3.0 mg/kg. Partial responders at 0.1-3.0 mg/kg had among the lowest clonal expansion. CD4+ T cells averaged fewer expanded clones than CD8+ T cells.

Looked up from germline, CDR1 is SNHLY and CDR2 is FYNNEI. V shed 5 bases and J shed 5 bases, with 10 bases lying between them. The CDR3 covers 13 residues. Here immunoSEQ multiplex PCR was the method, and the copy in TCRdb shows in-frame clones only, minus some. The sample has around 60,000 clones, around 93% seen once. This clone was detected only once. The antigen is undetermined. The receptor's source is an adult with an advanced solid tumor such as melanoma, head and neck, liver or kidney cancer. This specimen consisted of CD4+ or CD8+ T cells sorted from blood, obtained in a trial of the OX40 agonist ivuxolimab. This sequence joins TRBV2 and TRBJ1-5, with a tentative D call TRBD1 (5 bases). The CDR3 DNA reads TGTGCCAGCAGTCGGGCAGGGTATCAGCCCCAGCATTTT. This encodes CASSRAGYQPQHF.